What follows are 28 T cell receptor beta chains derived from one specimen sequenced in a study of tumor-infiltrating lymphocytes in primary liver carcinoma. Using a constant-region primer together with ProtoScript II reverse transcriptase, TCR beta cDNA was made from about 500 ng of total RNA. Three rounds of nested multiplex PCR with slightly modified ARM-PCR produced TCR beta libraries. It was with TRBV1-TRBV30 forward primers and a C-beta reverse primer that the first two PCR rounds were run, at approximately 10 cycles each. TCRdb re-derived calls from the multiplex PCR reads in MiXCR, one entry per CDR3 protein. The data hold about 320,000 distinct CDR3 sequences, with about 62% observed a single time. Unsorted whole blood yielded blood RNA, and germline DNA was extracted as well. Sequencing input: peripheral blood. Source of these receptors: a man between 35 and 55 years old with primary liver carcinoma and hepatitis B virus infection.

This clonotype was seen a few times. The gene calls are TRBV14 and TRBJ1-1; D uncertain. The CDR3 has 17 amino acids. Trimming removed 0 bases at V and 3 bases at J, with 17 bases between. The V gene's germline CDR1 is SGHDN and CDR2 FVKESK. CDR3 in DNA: TGTGCCAGCAGCCAAGAACGTGGGTTGTTCGGGGACACTGAAGCTTTCTTT. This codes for CASSQERGLFGDTEAFF.

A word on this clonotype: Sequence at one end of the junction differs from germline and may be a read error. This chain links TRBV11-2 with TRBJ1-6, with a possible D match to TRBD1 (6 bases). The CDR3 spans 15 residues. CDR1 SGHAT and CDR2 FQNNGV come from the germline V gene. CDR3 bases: TGTGTCAGCAGTCCCGAGACAGGATTAAATTCACCCCTCCACTTT. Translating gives CVSSPETGLNSPLHF.

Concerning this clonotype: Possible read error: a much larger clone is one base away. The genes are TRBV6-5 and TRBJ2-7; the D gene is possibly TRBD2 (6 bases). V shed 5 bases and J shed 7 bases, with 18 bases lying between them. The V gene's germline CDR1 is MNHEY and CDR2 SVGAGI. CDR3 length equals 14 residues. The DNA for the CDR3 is TGTGCCAGCAGTGTGTCGGGAGTCTCGGGGGAGCAGTACTTC. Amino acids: CASSVSGVSGEQYF.

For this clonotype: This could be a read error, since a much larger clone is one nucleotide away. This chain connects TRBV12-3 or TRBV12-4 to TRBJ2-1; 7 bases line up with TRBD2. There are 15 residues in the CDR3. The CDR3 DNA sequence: TGTGCCAGCAGACCGCGGGGGAGCTCCTACAATGAGCAGTCCTTC. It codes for CASRPRGSSYNEQSF.

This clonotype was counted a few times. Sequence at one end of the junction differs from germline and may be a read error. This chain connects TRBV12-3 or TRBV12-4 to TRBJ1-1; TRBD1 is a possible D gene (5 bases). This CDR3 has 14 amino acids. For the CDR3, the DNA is TGTGTCAGCAGTTTTCAGGGCCTGAACACTGAAGCTTTCTTT. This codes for CVSSFQGLNTEAFF.

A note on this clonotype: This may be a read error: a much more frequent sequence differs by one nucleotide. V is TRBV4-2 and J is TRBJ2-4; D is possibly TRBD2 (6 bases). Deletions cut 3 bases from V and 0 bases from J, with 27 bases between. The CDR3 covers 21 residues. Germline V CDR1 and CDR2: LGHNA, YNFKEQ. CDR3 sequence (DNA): TGTGCCAGCAGCCATCTTCGGGACGGGGGAGAGGCCCCCGGAGCCAAAAACATTCAGTACTTC. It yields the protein CASSHLRDGGEAPGAKNIQYF.

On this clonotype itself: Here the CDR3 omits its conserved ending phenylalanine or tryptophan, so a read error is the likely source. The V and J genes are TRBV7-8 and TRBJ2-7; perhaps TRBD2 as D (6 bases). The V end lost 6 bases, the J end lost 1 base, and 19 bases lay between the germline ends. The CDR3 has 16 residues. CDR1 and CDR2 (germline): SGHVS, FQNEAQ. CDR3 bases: TGTGCCAGCAGTCAAAGGAGGGCCCACAGATCCTACGAGCAGTACTGC. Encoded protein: CASSQRRAHRSYEQYC.

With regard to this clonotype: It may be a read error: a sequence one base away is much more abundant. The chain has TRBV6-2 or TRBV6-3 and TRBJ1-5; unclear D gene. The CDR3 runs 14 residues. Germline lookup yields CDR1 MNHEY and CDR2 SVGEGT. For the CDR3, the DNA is TGTGTCAGCGGGGAGGGCAGGAACAATCAGCCCCAGCATTTT. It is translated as CVSGEGRNNQPQHF.

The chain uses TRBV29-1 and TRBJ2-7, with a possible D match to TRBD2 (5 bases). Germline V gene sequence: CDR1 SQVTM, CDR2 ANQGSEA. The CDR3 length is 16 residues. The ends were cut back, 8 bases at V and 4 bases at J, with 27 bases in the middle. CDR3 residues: CSPVRGPQNCSYEQYF. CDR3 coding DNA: TGCAGCCCTGTTCGGGGTCCCCAAAACTGCTCATACGAGCAGTACTTC.

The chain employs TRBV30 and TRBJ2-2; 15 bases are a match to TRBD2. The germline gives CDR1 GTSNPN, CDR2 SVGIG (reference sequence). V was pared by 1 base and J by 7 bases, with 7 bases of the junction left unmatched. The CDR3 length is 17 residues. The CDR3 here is CAWSGRTSGRVFGELFF. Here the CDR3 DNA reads TGTGCCTGGAGTGGCAGGACTAGCGGGAGGGTGTTCGGGGAGCTGTTTTTT.

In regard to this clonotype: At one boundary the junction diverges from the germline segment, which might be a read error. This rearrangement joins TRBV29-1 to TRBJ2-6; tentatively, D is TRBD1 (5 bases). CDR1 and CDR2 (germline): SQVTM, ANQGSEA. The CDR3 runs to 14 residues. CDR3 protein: CSVAAVSGANVLAF. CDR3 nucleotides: TGCAGTGTTGCAGCAGTATCTGGGGCCAACGTCCTGGCTTTC.

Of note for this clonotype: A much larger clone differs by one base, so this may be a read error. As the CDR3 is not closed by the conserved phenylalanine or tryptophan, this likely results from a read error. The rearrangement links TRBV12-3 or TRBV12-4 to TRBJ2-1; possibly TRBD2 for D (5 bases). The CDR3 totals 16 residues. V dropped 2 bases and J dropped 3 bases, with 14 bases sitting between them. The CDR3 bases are TGTGCCAGCAGTTTATCCCCAGCGGAGATCTACAATGAGCAGTTCTTA. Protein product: CASSLSPAEIYNEQFL.

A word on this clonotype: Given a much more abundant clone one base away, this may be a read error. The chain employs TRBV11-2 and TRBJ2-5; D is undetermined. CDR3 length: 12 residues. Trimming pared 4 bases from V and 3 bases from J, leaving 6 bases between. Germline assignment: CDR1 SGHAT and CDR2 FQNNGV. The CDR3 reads CASSYREETQYF. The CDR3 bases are TGTGCCAGCAGCTACCGAGAAGAGACCCAGTACTTC.

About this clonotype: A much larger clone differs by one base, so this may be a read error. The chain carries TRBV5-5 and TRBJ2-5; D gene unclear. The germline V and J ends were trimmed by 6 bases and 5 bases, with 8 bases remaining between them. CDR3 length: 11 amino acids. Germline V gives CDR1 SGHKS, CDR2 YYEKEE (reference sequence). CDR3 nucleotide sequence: TGTGCCAGCATCGCGGACGAGACCCAGTACTTC. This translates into CASIADETQYF.

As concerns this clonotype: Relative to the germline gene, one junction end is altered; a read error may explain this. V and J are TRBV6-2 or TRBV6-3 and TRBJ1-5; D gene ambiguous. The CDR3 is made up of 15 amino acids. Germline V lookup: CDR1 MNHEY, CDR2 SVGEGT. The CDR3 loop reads CASTPIPMSNRPQHF. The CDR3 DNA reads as TGTGCCAGCACACCGATCCCCATGAGCAATCGGCCCCAGCATTTT.

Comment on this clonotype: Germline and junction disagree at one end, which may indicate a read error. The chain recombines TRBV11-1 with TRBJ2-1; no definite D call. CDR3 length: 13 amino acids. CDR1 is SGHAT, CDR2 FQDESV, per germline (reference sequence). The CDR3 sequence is CAGSLGQYNEQFF. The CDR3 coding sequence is TGTGCCGGCAGTTTAGGGCAATACAATGAGCAGTTCTTC.

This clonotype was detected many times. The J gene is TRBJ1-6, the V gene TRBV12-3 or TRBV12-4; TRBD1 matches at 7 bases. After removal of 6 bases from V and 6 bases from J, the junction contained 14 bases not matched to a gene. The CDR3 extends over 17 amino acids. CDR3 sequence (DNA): TGTGCCAGCAGCTTGAAGGGCGCGGGACAGACTAATTCACCCCTCCACTTT. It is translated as CASSLKGAGQTNSPLHF.

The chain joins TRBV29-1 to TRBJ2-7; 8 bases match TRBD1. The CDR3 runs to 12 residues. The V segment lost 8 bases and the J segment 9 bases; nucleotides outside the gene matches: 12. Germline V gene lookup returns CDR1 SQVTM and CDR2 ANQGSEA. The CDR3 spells CSLRTGIYTQYF. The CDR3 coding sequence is TGCAGCCTTCGGACAGGGATATACACGCAGTACTTC.

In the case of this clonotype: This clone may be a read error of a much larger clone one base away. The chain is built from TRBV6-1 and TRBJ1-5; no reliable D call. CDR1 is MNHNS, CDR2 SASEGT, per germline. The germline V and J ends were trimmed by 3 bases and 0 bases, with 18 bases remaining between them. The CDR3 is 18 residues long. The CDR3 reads CASSDPQCRRYSNQPQHF. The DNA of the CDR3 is TGTGCCAGCAGTGACCCACAGTGTAGGCGATATAGCAATCAGCCCCAGCATTTT.

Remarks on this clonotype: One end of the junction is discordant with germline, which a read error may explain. The CDR3: CASSSGTFGTNNIQYF. For the CDR3, the DNA is TGTGCCAGTAGCTCCGGGACCTTCGGGACCAACAACATTCAGTACTTC. J is TRBJ2-4 and V is TRBV6-5, with D perhaps TRBD1 or TRBD2 (5 bases each). The CDR3 runs to 16 residues. Germline CDR1 MNHEY, CDR2 SVGAGI.

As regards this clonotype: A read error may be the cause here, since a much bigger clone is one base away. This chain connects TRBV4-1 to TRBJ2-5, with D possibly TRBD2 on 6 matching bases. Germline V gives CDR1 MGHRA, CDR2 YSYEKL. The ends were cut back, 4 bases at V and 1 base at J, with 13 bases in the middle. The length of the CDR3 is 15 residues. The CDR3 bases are TGCGCCAGCAGCCTAGCCTACGGGGGCCAAGAGACCCAGTACTTC. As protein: CASSLAYGGQETQYF.

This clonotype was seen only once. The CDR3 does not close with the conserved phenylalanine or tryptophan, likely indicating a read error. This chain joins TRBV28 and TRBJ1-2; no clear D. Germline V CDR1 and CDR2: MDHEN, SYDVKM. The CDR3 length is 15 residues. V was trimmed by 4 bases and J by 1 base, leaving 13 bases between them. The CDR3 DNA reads TGTGCCAGCAGTTCCCCCCGGGAGCTTAACTATGGCTACACCTTA. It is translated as CASSSPRELNYGYTL.

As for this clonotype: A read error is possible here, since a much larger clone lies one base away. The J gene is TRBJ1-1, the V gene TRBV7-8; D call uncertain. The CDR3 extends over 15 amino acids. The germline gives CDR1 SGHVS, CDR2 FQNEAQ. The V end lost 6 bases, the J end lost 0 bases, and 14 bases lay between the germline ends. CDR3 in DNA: TGTGCCAGCAGTTTCTTTCCGATAGTGAACACTGAAGCTTTCTTT. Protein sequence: CASSFFPIVNTEAFF.

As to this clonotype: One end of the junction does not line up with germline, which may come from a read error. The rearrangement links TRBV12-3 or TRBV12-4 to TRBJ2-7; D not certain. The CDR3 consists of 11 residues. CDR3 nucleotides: TGTGCCAGTAGTTTACCGAACGAGCAGTACTTC. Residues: CASSLPNEQYF.

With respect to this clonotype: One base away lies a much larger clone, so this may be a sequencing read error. The CDR3 is CASIRGTGHIDTQYF. CDR3 DNA: TGTGCCAGCATTCGCGGGACAGGGCACATAGATACGCAGTATTTT. The rearrangement links TRBV12-3 or TRBV12-4 to TRBJ2-3; TRBD1 agrees at 9 bases. The CDR3 is 15 amino acids. The V segment lost 7 bases and the J segment 5 bases; nucleotides outside the gene matches: 10.

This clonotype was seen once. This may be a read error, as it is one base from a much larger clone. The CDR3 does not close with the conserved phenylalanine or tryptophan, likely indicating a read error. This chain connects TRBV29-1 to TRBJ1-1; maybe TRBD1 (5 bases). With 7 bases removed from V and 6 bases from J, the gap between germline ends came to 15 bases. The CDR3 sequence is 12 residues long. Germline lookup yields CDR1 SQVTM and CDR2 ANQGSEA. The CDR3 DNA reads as TGCAGCGCAAGGGACGGAAACCCTGAAGCTTTCCTT. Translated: CSARDGNPEAFL.

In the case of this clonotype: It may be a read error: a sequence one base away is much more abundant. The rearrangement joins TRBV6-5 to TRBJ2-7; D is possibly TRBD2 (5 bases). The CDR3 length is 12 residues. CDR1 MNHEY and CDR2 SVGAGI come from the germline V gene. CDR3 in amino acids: CAIRRGAYERYF. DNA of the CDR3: TGTGCCATTCGACGGGGAGCCTACGAGCGGTACTTC.

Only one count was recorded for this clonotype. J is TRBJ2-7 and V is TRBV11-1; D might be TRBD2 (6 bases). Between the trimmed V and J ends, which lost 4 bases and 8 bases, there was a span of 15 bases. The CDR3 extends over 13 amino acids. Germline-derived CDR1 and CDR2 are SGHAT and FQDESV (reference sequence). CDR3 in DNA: TGTGCCAGCAGCTCCTCGCGGGGTGGTAAGCAGTACTTC. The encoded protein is CASSSSRGGKQYF.